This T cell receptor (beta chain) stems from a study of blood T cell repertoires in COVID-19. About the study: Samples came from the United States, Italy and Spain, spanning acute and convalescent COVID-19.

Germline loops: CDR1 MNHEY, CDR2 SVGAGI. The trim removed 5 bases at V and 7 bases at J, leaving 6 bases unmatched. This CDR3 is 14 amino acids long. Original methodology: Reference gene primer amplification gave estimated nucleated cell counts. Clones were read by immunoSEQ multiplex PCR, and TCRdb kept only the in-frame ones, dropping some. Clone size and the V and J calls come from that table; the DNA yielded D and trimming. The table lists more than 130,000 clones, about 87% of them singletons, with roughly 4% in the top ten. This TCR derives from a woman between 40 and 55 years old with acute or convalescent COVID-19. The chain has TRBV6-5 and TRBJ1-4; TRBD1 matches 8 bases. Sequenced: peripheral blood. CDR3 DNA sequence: TGTGCCAGCAGTCCAGGGGGCTGGAGTGAAAAACTGTTTTTT. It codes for CASSPGGWSEKLFF.